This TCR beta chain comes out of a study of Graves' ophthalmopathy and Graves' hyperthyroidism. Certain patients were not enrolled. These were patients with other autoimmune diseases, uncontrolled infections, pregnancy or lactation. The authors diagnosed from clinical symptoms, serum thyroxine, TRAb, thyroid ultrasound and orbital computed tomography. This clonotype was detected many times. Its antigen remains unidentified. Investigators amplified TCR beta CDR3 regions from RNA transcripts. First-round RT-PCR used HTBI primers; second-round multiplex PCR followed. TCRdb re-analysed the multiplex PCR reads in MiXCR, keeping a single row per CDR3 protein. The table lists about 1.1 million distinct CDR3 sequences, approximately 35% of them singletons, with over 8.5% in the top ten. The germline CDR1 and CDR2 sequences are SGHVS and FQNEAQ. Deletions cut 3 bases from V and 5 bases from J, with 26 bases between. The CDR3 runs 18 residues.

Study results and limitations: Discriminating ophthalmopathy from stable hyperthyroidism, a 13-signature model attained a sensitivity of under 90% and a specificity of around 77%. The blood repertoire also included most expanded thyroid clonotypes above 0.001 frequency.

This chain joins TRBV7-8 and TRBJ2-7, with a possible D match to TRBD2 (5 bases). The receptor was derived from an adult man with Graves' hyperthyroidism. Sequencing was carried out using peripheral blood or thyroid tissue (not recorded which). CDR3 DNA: TGTGCCAGCAGCTTGTGGGGTGGAGGCGTCGGTTTAGTCGACGAGCAGTACTTC. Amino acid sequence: CASSLWGGGVGLVDEQYF.